This entry concerns a single TCR beta chain. What it binds is not known. The data are from a study of cytomegalovirus exposure and HLA in healthy donors. As for the study in general: Tens of millions of unique TCRs, all from HLA-typed donors, were included in an early release of the data.

The donors, nominally healthy at sampling, likely had unrecorded immune exposures. Whole-study results and caveats: HLA alleles were associated with some 16,000 TCR beta sequences in a later analysis at 0.05 false discovery rate. About 87% or about 30% of the time was how often most TCR beta V segments were productive, according to an earlier analysis.

PCR involved 60 Vbeta and 13 Jbeta primers. The data were produced by immunoSEQ multiplex PCR, yet TCRdb's version contains in-frame clones alone and is incomplete. The table records more than 110,000 clones, approximately 80% of them present only once. Germline V gene data show CDR1 as SGHRS and CDR2 as YFSETQ. This CDR3 spans 15 amino acids. J gave up 1 base and V 3 bases, and 5 bases lay outside the gene matches. This receptor was obtained from a male donor in good health and CMV-seronegative. What was sequenced was PBMCs. V is TRBV5-1 and J is TRBJ1-1, with 8 nucleotides matching TRBD1. This CDR3 is CASSSGQGENTEAFF. The CDR3 DNA sequence: TGCGCCAGCAGCTCCGGACAGGGAGAGAACACTGAAGCTTTCTTT.